Shown below are 21 T cell receptor beta chains from a single sample sequenced in a study of cytomegalovirus exposure and HLA in healthy donors. Primers for the PCR totalled 60 Vbeta and 13 Jbeta. TCRdb's table, derived via immunoSEQ multiplex PCR, lists solely in-frame clones and lacks some. The sample lists 150,000 to 200,000 clones; around four fifths were seen once. The sample consisted of PBMCs. These receptors originate from a man aged 35 to 55 in good health and CMV-seropositive.

This sequence joins TRBV29-1 and TRBJ2-7, with D perhaps matching TRBD1 (8 bases). From germline, CDR1 is SQVTM and CDR2 ANQGSEA. V was pared by 3 bases and J by 6 bases, with 15 bases between. This CDR3 contains 13 residues. The CDR3 coding sequence is TGCAGCGTTGACACAGGGGGGGAAGTCGAGCAGTACTTC. It codes for CSVDTGGEVEQYF.

This chain uses TRBV4-3 with TRBJ2-3; no clear D. V lost 0 bases and J 2 bases, leaving 9 bases between the germline ends. CDR1 and CDR2 from the germline V gene are LGHNA and YSLEER. The CDR3 spans 15 residues. CDR3 nucleotides: TGCGCCAGCAGCCAAGATAGAAGAATCACAGATACGCAGTATTTT. This codes for CASSQDRRITDTQYF.

V is TRBV5-1 and J is TRBJ2-5; 7 positions agree with TRBD2. Germline V gene data show CDR1 as SGHRS and CDR2 as YFSETQ. V was clipped by 0 bases and J by 7 bases; unmatched bases: 3. The CDR3 contains 13 residues. This chain's CDR3 is CASSLAPGGTQYF. The CDR3 bases are TGCGCCAGCAGCTTGGCCCCGGGAGGGACCCAGTACTTC.

The chain employs TRBV6-1 and TRBJ1-1; D gene uncertain. Trimming pared 1 base from V and 7 bases from J, leaving 10 bases between. The CDR3 length is 13 residues. CDR1 and CDR2 (germline): MNHNS, SASEGT. The CDR3 region has the DNA TGTGCCAGCAGTGAAGTTCGACAAGTTGAAGCTTTCTTT. Translation: CASSEVRQVEAFF.

CDR3 coding DNA: TGTGCCAGCAGTTTACAGGGGATTGGTCAGCCCCAGCATTTT. It codes for CASSLQGIGQPQHF. This chain joins TRBV6-6 and TRBJ1-5, with 7 bases identical to TRBD1. The CDR3 runs 14 residues. Trimming cost V 4 bases and J 6 bases; bases outside gene matches: 6. Germline V CDR1 and CDR2: MNHNY, SVGAGI (reference sequence).

The chain uses TRBV6-5 and TRBJ2-5; TRBD1 matches at 8 bases. Germline CDR1 MNHEY, CDR2 SVGAGI. This CDR3 contains 14 residues. V lost 2 bases to trimming and J lost 4 bases; unmatched junction nucleotides: 3. The CDR3, as DNA: TGTGCCAGCAGTTACACCGGACAGGGAGAGACCCAGTACTTC. It is translated as CASSYTGQGETQYF.

The chain employs TRBV7-8 and TRBJ2-5; 7 bases fit TRBD2. Germline assignment: CDR1 SGHVS and CDR2 FQNEAQ. The V gene end was trimmed by 1 base and the J gene end by 5 bases; junction bases not matched to a gene: 7. The CDR3 covers 15 residues. CDR3 sequence (DNA): TGTGCCAGCAGCTTAGAATTGCGGGAGTGGGAGACCCAGTACTTC. As protein: CASSLELREWETQYF.

The rearrangement uses TRBV2 and TRBJ1-5; D uncertain. V lost 2 bases, J lost 6 bases, and 14 bases lay in between. The CDR3 spans 15 residues. The germline V gene has CDR1 SNHLY and CDR2 FYNNEI. The CDR3 loop reads CASSETSLGGQPQHF. CDR3 bases: TGTGCCAGCAGTGAAACTTCCCTCGGCGGTCAGCCCCAGCATTTT.

The genes are TRBV19 and TRBJ2-7; 10 bases are shared with TRBD2. The CDR3 is 15 amino acids. CDR1 and CDR2 (germline): LNHDA, SQIVND (reference sequence). V lost 6 bases and J lost 0; bases outside the gene matches: 5. The CDR3 bases are TGTGCCAGTAGCCCTAGCGGGAGAAACTCCTACGAGCAGTACTTC. Translation: CASSPSGRNSYEQYF.

The rearrangement uses TRBV30 and TRBJ1-1; the D gene is possibly TRBD1 (5 bases). The CDR3 consists of 12 residues. Trimming took 3 bases from V and 13 from J, leaving 18 bases between them. Germline assignment: CDR1 GTSNPN and CDR2 SVGIG (reference sequence). The CDR3 DNA reads as TGTGCCTGGAGGCCCCTCAGCGGGGGAGGTTTCTTT. Protein product: CAWRPLSGGGFF.

The CDR3 reads CASSYLAGGPVEQFF. CDR3 sequence (DNA): TGTGCCAGCAGTTACCTAGCGGGAGGGCCGGTTGAGCAGTTCTTC. V usage is TRBV6-5 and J usage is TRBJ2-1; TRBD2 agrees at 12 bases. Trimming cost V 2 bases and J 9 bases; bases outside gene matches: 5. The germline V gene encodes CDR1 MNHEY and CDR2 SVGAGI. The CDR3 is made up of 15 amino acids.

Worth noting for this clone: Other DNA sequences in this specimen translate into the identical CDR3. The chain has TRBV19 and TRBJ2-2; D is uncertain. Deletions cut 8 bases from V and 0 bases from J, with 10 bases between. The CDR3 totals 14 residues. Germline CDR1 LNHDA, CDR2 SQIVND (reference sequence). The CDR3 loop is CASSQFANTGELFF. Written as DNA, the CDR3 is TGTGCCAGTTCCCAATTTGCGAACACCGGGGAGCTGTTTTTT.

The chain combines TRBV5-1 with TRBJ2-7, with 14 bases that match TRBD2. Trimming removed 4 bases from V and 3 bases from J; junction bases left unmatched: 6. Germline-derived CDR1 and CDR2 are SGHRS and YFSETQ. This CDR3 comprises 16 residues. CDR3 bases: TGCGCCAGCAGCCCCGGGACTAGCGGGAGAAACTACGAGCAGTACTTC. This encodes CASSPGTSGRNYEQYF.

This clone has just one count. This sequence joins TRBV27 and TRBJ2-1; D is possibly TRBD2 (5 bases). The CDR3 extends over 14 amino acids. Germline lookup yields CDR1 MNHEY and CDR2 SMNVEV (reference sequence). V was trimmed by 4 bases and J by 7 bases, leaving 14 bases between them. The CDR3 DNA sequence: TGTGCCAGCAGTTCCCTTGGAGGCGGTAATGAGCAGTTCTTC. This gives the protein CASSSLGGGNEQFF.

This clone was recorded a few times. The chain joins TRBV7-9 to TRBJ1-5; 7 positions agree with TRBD1. CDR1 and CDR2 from the germline V gene are SEHNR and FQNEAQ (reference sequence). The junction had 5 bases not matched to a gene; V was cut back by 5 bases and J by 4 bases. CDR3 length: 14 amino acids. The CDR3 region has the DNA TGTGCCAGCAGCCTAGGGGACAGAAATCAGCCCCAGCATTTT. Translation: CASSLGDRNQPQHF.

The chain carries TRBV29-1 and TRBJ2-7, with a possible D match to TRBD2 (5 bases). Germline-derived CDR1 and CDR2 are SQVTM and ANQGSEA. Trimming took off 5 bases at V and 5 bases at J, with 13 bases between the two ends. The CDR3 spans 12 residues. CDR3 loop: CSVIRAGDEQYF. In DNA, the CDR3 is TGCAGCGTTATCCGGGCCGGGGACGAGCAGTACTTC.

This clone occurred once. The V and J genes are TRBV28 and TRBJ1-5; 7 bases line up with TRBD1. Germline lookup yields CDR1 MDHEN and CDR2 SYDVKM. The V and J ends lost 4 bases and 6 bases, in that order; junction bases with no gene match: 12. This CDR3 region has 16 residues. CDR3 nucleotides: TGTGCCAGCAGTTCTCAACAGGGGAAAGGAATTCAGCCCCAGCATTTT. As protein: CASSSQQGKGIQPQHF.

The V gene is TRBV5-3, the J gene TRBJ2-7; D call uncertain. TRBV5-3 is an open reading frame, and its role is uncertain. The CDR3 runs to 11 residues. V was trimmed by 3 bases and J by 3 bases, leaving 4 bases between them. This chain's CDR3 is CARSSHYEQYF. DNA for the CDR3: TGTGCCAGAAGCTCACACTACGAGCAGTACTTC.

This rearrangement joins TRBV19 to TRBJ2-2; 11 bases agree with TRBD2. CDR3 size: 16 residues. Trimming removed 5 bases from V and 4 bases from J; junction bases left unmatched: 6. Germline V CDR1 and CDR2: LNHDA, SQIVND (reference sequence). The CDR3 loop is CASSLAGGGRTGELFF. In DNA, the CDR3 is TGTGCCAGTAGTCTAGCGGGAGGCGGGCGCACCGGGGAGCTGTTTTTT.

The chain links TRBV5-1 to TRBJ2-4; 9 bases line up with TRBD2. Germline V lookup: CDR1 SGHRS, CDR2 YFSETQ. V was pared by 0 bases and J by 2 bases, with 3 bases of the junction left unmatched. CDR3 size: 16 residues. The CDR3 here is CASSLVSGRTKNIQYF. CDR3 DNA sequence: TGCGCCAGCAGCTTGGTGAGCGGGAGGACCAAAAACATTCAGTACTTC. The full variable domain, in which reference TRBV5-1 and TRBJ2-4 provide the parts outside the CDR3, is KAGVTQTPRYLIKTRGQQVTLSCSPISGHRSVSWYQQTPGQGLQFLFEYFSETQRNKGNFPGRFSGRQFSNSRSEMNVSTLELGDSALYLCASSLVSGRTKNIQYFGAGTRLSVL.

This clone came up once. The gene calls are TRBV5-1 and TRBJ2-5, with a possible D match to TRBD2 (6 bases). Near its end, the DNA agrees better with TRBJ2-7, so the J call may be wrong. Germline CDR1 is SGHRS and CDR2 is YFSETQ. This CDR3 comprises 16 residues. CDR3 protein: CASSLGPTRMVDEQYF. The CDR3 nucleotides read TGCGCCAGCAGCTTGGGCCCGACTAGAATGGTCGACGAGCAGTACTTC.